These 14 T cell receptor beta chains originate from one sample sequenced in a study of T cells in Graves' hyperthyroidism and ophthalmopathy. The source material, RNA transcripts, was used to amplify TCR beta CDR3 regions. HTBI primers drove first-round RT-PCR of the TCR CDR3. TCRdb re-analysed the multiplex PCR reads in MiXCR, keeping a single row per CDR3 protein. The table lists about 610,000 distinct CDR3 sequences, roughly 46% of them singletons, with about 8% in the top ten. The sample consisted of peripheral blood or thyroid tissue (not recorded which). The source of these receptors is a woman aged 18 to 35 with Graves' hyperthyroidism.

This clonotype was counted ten times or more. This chain uses TRBV14 with TRBJ1-1, with no clear D. The CDR3 sequence is 13 residues long. Germline assignment: CDR1 SGHDN and CDR2 FVKESK. Trimming removed 8 bases at V and 0 bases at J, with 10 bases between. The CDR3 DNA sequence: TGTGCCAGCCGGCAGGCGATGAACACTGAAGCTTTCTTT. Residues: CASRQAMNTEAFF.

The chain recombines TRBV7-9 with TRBJ2-7; possible D gene TRBD2, 6 bases. CDR1 and CDR2 (germline): SEHNR, FQNEAQ (reference sequence). This CDR3 is 13 amino acids long. The ends were cut back, 8 bases at V and 9 bases at J, with 20 bases in the middle. The CDR3 reads CASSPDGGDAQYF. CDR3 nucleotide sequence: TGTGCCAGCTCACCGGACGGGGGAGACGCGCAGTACTTC.

The chain links TRBV7-9 to TRBJ2-2; D call uncertain. Looked up from germline, CDR1 is SEHNR and CDR2 is FQNEAQ (reference sequence). The CDR3 length is 14 residues. The ends were cut back, 5 bases at V and 8 bases at J, with 15 bases in the middle. CDR3 DNA sequence: TGTGCCAGCAGCATGTCAGGACCAGATGGGGAGCTGTTTTTT. This translates into CASSMSGPDGELFF.

About this clonotype itself: A read error may explain this, as a much larger clone is one base away. The chain joins TRBV12-3 or TRBV12-4 to TRBJ2-2; maybe TRBD2 (5 bases). This CDR3 spans 13 amino acids. V dropped 6 bases and J dropped 7 bases, with 12 bases sitting between them. CDR3 coding DNA: TGTGCCAGCAGGGAGGAGGTAAACGGGGAGCTGTTTTTT. Its protein product is CASREEVNGELFF.

The chain uses TRBV20-1 and TRBJ1-2; D gene uncertain. Germline V lookup: CDR1 DFQATT, CDR2 SNEGSKA (reference sequence). The CDR3 extends over 14 amino acids. V was pared by 7 bases and J by 0 bases, with 15 bases between. This chain's CDR3 is CSDDAFPANYGYTF. The DNA for the CDR3 is TGCAGTGACGACGCCTTTCCAGCTAACTATGGCTACACCTTC.

V gene TRBV25-1 combines with J gene TRBJ2-7; 12 nucleotides match TRBD2. This CDR3 region has 16 residues. V shed 3 bases and J 2 bases; nucleotides not matched to a gene: 5. Germline assignment: CDR1 MGHDK and CDR2 SYGVNS. The CDR3 sequence is CASSEGLAGGAYEQYF. CDR3 DNA sequence: TGTGCCAGCAGTGAGGGACTAGCGGGTGGAGCCTACGAGCAGTACTTC.

This rearrangement joins TRBV10-3 to TRBJ1-1; possibly TRBD1 for D (5 bases). The CDR3 loop spans 14 amino acids. V lost 6 bases and J lost 4, with 15 bases in between. The germline V gene has CDR1 ENHRY and CDR2 SYGVKD. The CDR3 is CAISGPGTSTEAFF. CDR3 bases: TGTGCCATCAGCGGCCCCGGGACGAGCACTGAAGCTTTCTTT.

This clonotype turned up a few times. The V and J genes are TRBV7-8 and TRBJ2-3, with D possibly matching TRBD1 (6 bases). CDR3 size: 16 residues. The germline CDR1 and CDR2 sequences are SGHVS and FQNEAQ. V was clipped by 4 bases and J by 2 bases, with 16 bases between them. The CDR3 DNA reads as TGTGCCAGCAGCTCAATCCCGGGACACCCCACAGATACGCAGTATTTT. Its protein product is CASSSIPGHPTDTQYF.

Notes on this clonotype: This may stem from a read error, because a much larger clone lies one nucleotide away. The chain has TRBV7-6 and TRBJ2-2; D perhaps matches TRBD1 (7 bases). The length of the CDR3 is 14 residues. Per the germline V gene, CDR1 is SGHVS and CDR2 is FNYEAQ. CDR3 sequence: CASSLTGEAGELLF. CDR3 bases: TGTGCCAGCAGCTTAACAGGGGAGGCCGGGGAGCTGTTGTTT.

J is TRBJ2-7 and V is TRBV2, with D possibly matching TRBD2 (5 bases). TRBJ2-1 explains the end of the DNA better; the J call may be wrong. This CDR3 is built from 13 residues. Germline V gives CDR1 SNHLY, CDR2 FYNNEI. The CDR3 loop reads CASTERGYNEQFF. The CDR3 nucleotides read TGTGCCAGCACCGAACGAGGGTACAATGAGCAGTTCTTC.

V is TRBV2 and J is TRBJ2-3; 9 bases align to TRBD2. CDR1 SNHLY and CDR2 FYNNEI come from the germline V gene. Trimming at V came to 4 bases and at J to 4 bases, leaving 9 bases not matched to a gene. The length of the CDR3 is 16 residues. DNA for the CDR3: TGTGCCAGCAGTGGACAACCAAGGACTAGCGCAGATACGCAGTATTTT. This encodes CASSGQPRTSADTQYF. Variable domain in full (rest from reference TRBV2 and TRBJ2-3): EPEVTQTPSHQVTQMGQEVILRCVPISNHLYFYWYRQILGQKVEFLVSFYNNEISEKSEIFDDQFSVERPDGSNFTLKIRSTKLEDSAMYFCASSGQPRTSADTQYFGPGTRLTVL.

There are many counts of this clonotype. This rearrangement joins TRBV6-5 to TRBJ2-7, with D hard to call. Germline V lookup: CDR1 MNHEY, CDR2 SVGAGI. The V gene lost 2 bases and the J gene lost 1 base, with 9 bases spanning the gap. CDR3 length equals 14 residues. CDR3 DNA: TGTGCCAGCAGTTACAGGGCAGGTTCCTACGAGCAGTACTTC. This codes for CASSYRAGSYEQYF.

This clonotype has at least ten counts. The rearrangement uses TRBV7-3 and TRBJ2-2, with D hard to call. This CDR3 is built from 13 residues. Germline assignment: CDR1 SGHTA and CDR2 FQGTGA. Trimming took off 5 bases at V and 4 bases at J, with 8 bases between the two ends. The CDR3 is CASSRPATGELFF. In DNA form, the CDR3 reads TGTGCCAGCAGCCGCCCGGCCACCGGGGAGCTGTTTTTT.

This chain joins TRBV7-2 and TRBJ1-2; a possible D gene is TRBD1 (6 bases). Germline V lookup: CDR1 SGHTA, CDR2 FQGNSA. With 2 bases removed from V and 5 bases from J, the gap between germline ends came to 12 bases. This CDR3 region has 14 residues. The CDR3 region has the DNA TGTGCCAGCAGCTTACTGGACAGCAGTTATGGCTACACCTTC. It is translated as CASSLLDSSYGYTF.